Presented here are 10 T cell receptor beta chains from one specimen sequenced in a study of shared T cell receptors in the human thymus. Here immunoSEQ multiplex PCR was the method, and the copy in TCRdb shows in-frame clones only, minus some. The sample has 720,000 or so clones; 70% to 90% are singletons. These records were also assigned to another study, of human thymus T cells.

The specimen sequenced was thymocytes. Receptors originate from a girl under three years old with a congenital heart defect.

This clone has a handful of counts. One end of the junction is discordant with germline, which a read error may explain. V usage is TRBV20-1 and J usage is TRBJ2-7, with 13 nucleotides matching TRBD2. Germline V gene lookup returns CDR1 DFQATT and CDR2 SNEGSKA (reference sequence). The CDR3 has 11 residues. The CDR3 loop reads CSARRTSGGPF. CDR3 bases: TGCAGTGCTAGAAGGACTAGCGGGGGCCCTTTC.

The rearrangement joins TRBV5-6 to TRBJ2-7; 7 bases match TRBD1. Germline loops: CDR1 SGHDT, CDR2 YYEEEE. With V trimmed by 1 base and J by 3 bases, 4 bases remained unmatched. This CDR3 region has 14 residues. CDR3 residues: CASSLRQGHYEQYF. In nucleotides, the CDR3 is TGTGCCAGCAGCTTGAGACAGGGACACTACGAGCAGTACTTC.

V gene TRBV6-5 combines with J gene TRBJ1-2; TRBD1 is a possible D gene (6 bases). The CDR3 length is 16 residues. The V end lost 2 bases, the J end lost 7 bases, and 20 bases lay between the germline ends. Germline V lookup: CDR1 MNHEY, CDR2 SVGAGI. CDR3 sequence reads: CASSYTGAGRGCGYTF. CDR3 nucleotide sequence: TGTGCCAGCAGTTACACGGGCGCGGGCAGGGGATGTGGCTACACCTTC.

V gene TRBV5-8 combines with J gene TRBJ1-6; weak D call: TRBD1 (5 bases). This CDR3 is 13 amino acids long. Looked up from germline, CDR1 is SGHTS and CDR2 is YDEGEE. Trimming took off 0 bases at V and 13 bases at J, with 11 bases between the two ends. In DNA, the CDR3 is TGTGCCAGCAGCTTGGGTTACAGGACGCCCCTCCACTTT. Translating it yields CASSLGYRTPLHF.

The chain joins TRBV27 to TRBJ1-2, with unresolved D. Germline-derived CDR1 and CDR2 are MNHEY and SMNVEV (reference sequence). The CDR3 extends over 15 amino acids. With 3 bases removed from V and 4 bases from J, the gap between germline ends came to 15 bases. The CDR3 DNA is TGTGCCAGCAGTTTTCGACCGGATAGCGCCTATGGCTACACCTTC. Protein: CASSFRPDSAYGYTF.

The chain has TRBV27 and TRBJ1-2, with D unclear. The CDR3 length is 13 residues. CDR1 is MNHEY, CDR2 SMNVEV, per germline (reference sequence). Trimming stripped 5 bases from V and 0 bases from J, with 7 bases between. CDR3 loop: CASSPRSNYGYTF. CDR3 DNA: TGTGCCAGCAGTCCCAGATCTAACTATGGCTACACCTTC.

The chain carries TRBV5-6 and TRBJ1-4; 9 bases fit TRBD1. V shed 4 bases and J 2 bases; nucleotides not matched to a gene: 3. Per germline, CDR1 SGHDT and CDR2 YYEEEE. The CDR3 runs 15 residues. CDR3 bases: TGTGCCAGCAGCCCACAGGGGGCGACTAATGAAAAACTGTTTTTT. It translates to CASSPQGATNEKLFF.

The chain couples TRBV6-5 to TRBJ1-5; D is perhaps TRBD1 (5 bases). Germline CDR1 and CDR2: MNHEY and SVGAGI. The CDR3 is 15 residues long. Trimming shortened V by 0 bases and J by 6 bases, and 12 bases separated the two germline ends. The CDR3 here is CASSYSNQGGQPQHF. In nucleotides, the CDR3 is TGTGCCAGCAGTTACTCGAATCAGGGCGGTCAGCCCCAGCATTTT.

With regard to this clone: Other DNA sequences in this specimen translate into the identical CDR3. The rearrangement joins TRBV5-1 to TRBJ1-6; TRBD1 is a possible D gene (6 bases). Germline V CDR1 and CDR2: SGHRS, YFSETQ. V lost 1 base to trimming and J lost 0 bases, with 23 bases between them. This CDR3 has 21 residues. The CDR3: CASSLYWTEGQPSSYNSPLHF. CDR3 coding DNA: TGCGCCAGCAGCTTGTATTGGACAGAGGGTCAGCCGAGCTCCTATAATTCACCCCTCCACTTT.

J is TRBJ1-6 and V is TRBV6-5, with 7 bases matching TRBD1. Trimming removed 2 bases from V and 7 bases from J; junction bases left unmatched: 8. This CDR3 has 16 residues. Germline V gene lookup returns CDR1 MNHEY and CDR2 SVGAGI. For the CDR3, the DNA is TGTGCCAGCAGTTACACCTCAGGACAGGAGAATTCACCCCTCCACTTT. Its translation: CASSYTSGQENSPLHF.